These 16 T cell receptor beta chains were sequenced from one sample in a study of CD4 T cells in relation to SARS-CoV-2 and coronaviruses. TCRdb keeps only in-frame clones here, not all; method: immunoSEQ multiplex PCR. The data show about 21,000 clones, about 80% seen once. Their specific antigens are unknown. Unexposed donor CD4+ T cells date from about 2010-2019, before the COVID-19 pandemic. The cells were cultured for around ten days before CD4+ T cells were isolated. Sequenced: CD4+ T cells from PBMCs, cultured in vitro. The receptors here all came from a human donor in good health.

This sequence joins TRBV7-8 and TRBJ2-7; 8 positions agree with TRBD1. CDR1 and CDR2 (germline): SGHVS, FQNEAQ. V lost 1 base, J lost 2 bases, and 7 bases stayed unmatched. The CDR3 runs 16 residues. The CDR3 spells CASSLVLRTGPYEQYF. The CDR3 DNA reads TGTGCCAGCAGCTTAGTTCTTCGGACAGGGCCCTACGAGCAGTACTTC.

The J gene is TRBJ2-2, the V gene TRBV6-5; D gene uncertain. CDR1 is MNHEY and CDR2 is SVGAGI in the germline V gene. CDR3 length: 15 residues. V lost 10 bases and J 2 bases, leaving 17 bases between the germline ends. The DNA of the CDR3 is TGTGCCACCGATCCCCATGGGGATAACACCGGGGAGCTGTTTTTT. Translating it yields CATDPHGDNTGELFF.

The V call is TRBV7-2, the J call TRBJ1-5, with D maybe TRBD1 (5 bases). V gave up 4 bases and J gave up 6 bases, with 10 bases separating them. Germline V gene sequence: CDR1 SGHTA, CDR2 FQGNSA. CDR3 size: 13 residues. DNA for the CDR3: TGTGCCAGCAGCTACGGGGGAGGTCAGCCCCAGCATTTT. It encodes CASSYGGGQPQHF.

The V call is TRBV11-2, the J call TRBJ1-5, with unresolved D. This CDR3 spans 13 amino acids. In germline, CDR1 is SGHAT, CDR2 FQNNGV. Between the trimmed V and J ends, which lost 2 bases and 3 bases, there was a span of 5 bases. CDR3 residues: CASSLNVNQPQHF. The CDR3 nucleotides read TGTGCCAGCAGCTTAAACGTCAATCAGCCCCAGCATTTT.

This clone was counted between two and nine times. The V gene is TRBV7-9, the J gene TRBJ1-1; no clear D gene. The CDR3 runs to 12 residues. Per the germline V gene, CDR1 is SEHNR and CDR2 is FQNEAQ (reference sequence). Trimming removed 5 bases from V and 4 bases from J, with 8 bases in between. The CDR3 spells CASSPGFTEAFF. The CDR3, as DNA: TGTGCCAGCAGCCCCGGTTTCACTGAAGCTTTCTTT.

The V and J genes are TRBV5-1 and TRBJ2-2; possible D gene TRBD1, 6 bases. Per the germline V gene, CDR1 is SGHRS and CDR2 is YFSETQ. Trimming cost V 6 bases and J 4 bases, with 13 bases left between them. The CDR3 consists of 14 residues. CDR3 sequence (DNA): TGCGCCAGCAACAAAGGACAGCTCACCGGGGAGCTGTTTTTT. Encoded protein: CASNKGQLTGELFF.

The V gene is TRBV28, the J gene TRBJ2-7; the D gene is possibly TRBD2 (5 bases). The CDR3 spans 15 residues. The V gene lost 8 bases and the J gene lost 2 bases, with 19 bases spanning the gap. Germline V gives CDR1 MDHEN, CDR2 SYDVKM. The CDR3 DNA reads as TGTGCCAGCCGAATCGCTCCCGGGAATACCTACGAGCAGTACTTC. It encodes CASRIAPGNTYEQYF.

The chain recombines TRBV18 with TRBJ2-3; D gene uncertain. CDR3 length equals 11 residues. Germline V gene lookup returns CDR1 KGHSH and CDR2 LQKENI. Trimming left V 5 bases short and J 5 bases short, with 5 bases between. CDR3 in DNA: TGTGCCAGCTCATTCGAAGATACGCAGTATTTT. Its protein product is CASSFEDTQYF.

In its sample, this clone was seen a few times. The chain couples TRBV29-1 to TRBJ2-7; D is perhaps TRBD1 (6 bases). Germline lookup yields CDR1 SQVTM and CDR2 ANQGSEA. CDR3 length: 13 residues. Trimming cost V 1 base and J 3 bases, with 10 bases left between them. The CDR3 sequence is CSVEAGDLYEQYF. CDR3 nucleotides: TGCAGCGTTGAAGCAGGGGATCTCTACGAGCAGTACTTC.

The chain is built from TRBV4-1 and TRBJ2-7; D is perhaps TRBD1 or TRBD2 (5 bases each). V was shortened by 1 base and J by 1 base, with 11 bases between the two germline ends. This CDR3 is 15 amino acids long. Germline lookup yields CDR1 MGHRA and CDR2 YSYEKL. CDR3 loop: CASSQGRDVSYEQYF. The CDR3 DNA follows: TGCGCCAGCAGCCAAGGCCGGGACGTATCCTACGAGCAGTACTTC.

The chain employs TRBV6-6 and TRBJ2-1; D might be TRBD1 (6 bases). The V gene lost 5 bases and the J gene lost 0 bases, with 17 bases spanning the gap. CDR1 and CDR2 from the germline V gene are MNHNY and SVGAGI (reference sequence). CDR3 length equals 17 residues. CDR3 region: CASSLHRVRSSYNEQFF. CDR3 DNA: TGTGCCAGCAGTCTTCACAGGGTTAGAAGCTCCTACAATGAGCAGTTCTTC.

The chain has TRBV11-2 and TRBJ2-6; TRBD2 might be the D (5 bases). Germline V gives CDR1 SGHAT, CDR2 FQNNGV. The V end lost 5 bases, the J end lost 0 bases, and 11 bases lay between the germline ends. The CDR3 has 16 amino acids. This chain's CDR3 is CASSGGGVSGANVLTF. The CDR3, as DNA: TGTGCCAGCAGCGGTGGAGGAGTCTCTGGGGCCAACGTCCTGACTTTC.

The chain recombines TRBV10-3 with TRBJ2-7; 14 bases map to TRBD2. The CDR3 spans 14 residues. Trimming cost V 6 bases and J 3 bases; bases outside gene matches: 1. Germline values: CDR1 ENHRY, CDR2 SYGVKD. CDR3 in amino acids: CAISGTSGSYEQYF. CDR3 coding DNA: TGTGCCATCAGCGGGACTAGCGGGAGCTACGAGCAGTACTTC.

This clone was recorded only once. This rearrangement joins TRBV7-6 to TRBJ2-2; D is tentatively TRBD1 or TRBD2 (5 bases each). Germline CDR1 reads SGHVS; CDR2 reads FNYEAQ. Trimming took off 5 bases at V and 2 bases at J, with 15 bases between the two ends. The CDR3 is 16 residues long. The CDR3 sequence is CASSQSSGGNTGELFF. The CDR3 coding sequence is TGTGCCAGCAGCCAGTCCTCTGGGGGAAACACCGGGGAGCTGTTTTTT.

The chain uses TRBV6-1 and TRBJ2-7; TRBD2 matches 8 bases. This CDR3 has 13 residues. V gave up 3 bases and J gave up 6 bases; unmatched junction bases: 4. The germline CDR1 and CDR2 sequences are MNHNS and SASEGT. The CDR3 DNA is TGTGCCAGCAGTGACCCCCGGGGGGGCGAGCAGTACTTC. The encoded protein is CASSDPRGGEQYF.

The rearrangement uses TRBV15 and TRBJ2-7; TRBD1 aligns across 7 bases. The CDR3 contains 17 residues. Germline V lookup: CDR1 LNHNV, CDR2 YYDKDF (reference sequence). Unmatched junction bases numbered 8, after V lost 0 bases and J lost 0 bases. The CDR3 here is CATSRERGTVSSYEQYF. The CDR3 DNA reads TGTGCCACCAGCAGAGAGAGGGGGACAGTAAGCTCCTACGAGCAGTACTTC.